These 28 T cell receptor beta chains were all obtained from the same sample, sequenced in a study of CD8+ T cells in alopecia areata. Indicated treatment: oral pan-JAK inhibitor, 5-10 mg twice daily. cDNA serving as the sequencing template came from extracted, reverse transcribed RNA. TCRdb keeps only in-frame clones here, not all; method: immunoSEQ multiplex PCR. The sample shows fewer than 250,000 clones, roughly two fifths of them seen only once. This sample comprised CD4+ T cells sorted from blood, obtained around week 31, from a patient treated with tofacitinib. Receptors were obtained from a human donor with alopecia areata.

This clone was observed a handful of times. The chain joins TRBV7-9 to TRBJ1-1; weak D call: TRBD1 (5 bases). The germline V and J ends were trimmed by 5 bases and 4 bases, with 14 bases remaining between them. Germline V CDR1 and CDR2: SEHNR, FQNEAQ (reference sequence). This CDR3 has 14 residues. The CDR3 sequence is CASSPWGSRTEAFF. DNA for the CDR3: TGTGCCAGCAGCCCCTGGGGGAGTCGCACTGAAGCTTTCTTT.

This clone came up many times. The V and J genes are TRBV29-1 and TRBJ1-4; 10 bases fit TRBD1. Germline V CDR1 and CDR2: SQVTM, ANQGSEA. J was trimmed by 6 bases and V by 3 bases; bases with no gene match: 4. This CDR3 region has 14 residues. CDR3 protein: CSVDSGTGDEKLFF. CDR3 DNA sequence: TGCAGCGTTGACTCTGGGACAGGGGATGAAAAACTGTTTTTT. Together with reference TRBV29-1 and TRBJ1-4, the CDR3 gives the full variable domain: SAVISQKPSRDICQRGTSLTIQCQVDSQVTMMFWYRQQPGQSLTLIATANQGSEATYESGFVIDKFPISRPNLTFSTLTVSNMSPEDSSIYLCSVDSGTGDEKLFFGSGTQLSVL.

This clone has a handful of counts. This rearrangement joins TRBV5-6 to TRBJ1-5; a weak D match, TRBD1 (5 bases). V lost 1 base and J lost 4, with 6 bases in between. CDR3 size: 13 residues. Germline CDR1 is SGHDT and CDR2 is YYEEEE. This chain's CDR3 is CASSLQGNQPQHF. The DNA of the CDR3 is TGTGCCAGCAGCTTGCAGGGTAATCAGCCCCAGCATTTT.

The chain combines TRBV4-1 with TRBJ2-7, with 11 nucleotides matching TRBD2. Germline V gives CDR1 MGHRA, CDR2 YSYEKL. With V trimmed by 4 bases and J by 0 bases, 11 bases remained unmatched. CDR3 length: 18 residues. The CDR3 bases are TGCGCCAGCAGCCCTAGGGGCCTAGCGGGGGGATCCTCCTACGAGCAGTACTTC. Its protein product is CASSPRGLAGGSSYEQYF.

V and J are TRBV30 and TRBJ2-5; tentative D call: TRBD1 (5 bases). V gave up 4 bases and J gave up 4 bases, with 13 bases separating them. The CDR3 is 13 residues long. Germline V CDR1 and CDR2: GTSNPN, SVGIG (reference sequence). The CDR3: CAWKNSGAETQYF. In nucleotides, the CDR3 is TGTGCCTGGAAAAACAGTGGGGCAGAGACCCAGTACTTC.

The rearrangement joins TRBV10-3 to TRBJ1-1; D gene unclear. V was clipped by 4 bases and J by 2 bases, with 5 bases between them. The CDR3 length is 12 residues. Per germline, CDR1 ENHRY and CDR2 SYGVKD. CDR3 coding DNA: TGTGCCATCAGTGCGGTAAACACTGAAGCTTTCTTT. The encoded protein is CAISAVNTEAFF.

This chain links TRBV7-9 with TRBJ2-3, with 13 bases lining up with TRBD2. Losses at the gene ends were 4 bases for V and 4 bases for J; bases not matched to a gene: 5. The length of the CDR3 is 16 residues. Germline V gene data show CDR1 as SEHNR and CDR2 as FQNEAQ (reference sequence). The CDR3 coding sequence is TGTGCCAGCAGCTCGAGACTAGCGGGGGGCGCAGATACGCAGTATTTT. Translated: CASSSRLAGGADTQYF.

There are a few counts of this clone. This sequence joins TRBV29-1 and TRBJ2-7; D tentatively reads TRBD1 or TRBD2 (6 bases each). Germline CDR1 SQVTM, CDR2 ANQGSEA. V was cut by 4 bases and J by 0 bases, with 19 bases left in between. The CDR3 spans 16 residues. This chain's CDR3 is CSVAHSRGTSSYEQYF. Here the CDR3 DNA reads TGCAGCGTTGCCCATTCCCGCGGGACATCCTCCTACGAGCAGTACTTC.

This clone has a count of ten or more. The chain recombines TRBV2 with TRBJ2-4; 12 bases are shared with TRBD2. This CDR3 region has 16 residues. The germline gives CDR1 SNHLY, CDR2 FYNNEI. V was clipped by 6 bases and J by 3 bases; unmatched bases: 6. The CDR3 sequence is CASRPGLAGYKNIQYF. CDR3 nucleotide sequence: TGTGCCAGCAGACCGGGACTAGCGGGCTACAAAAACATTCAGTACTTC.

Concerning this clone: This specimen includes other DNA sequences encoding the same CDR3. The chain joins TRBV5-1 to TRBJ1-1; D remains ambiguous. The CDR3 consists of 11 residues. V lost 2 bases to trimming and J lost 3 bases, with 2 bases between them. CDR1 is SGHRS, CDR2 YFSETQ, per germline. CDR3 nucleotides: TGCGCCAGCAGCTTAGACACTGAAGCTTTCTTT. It specifies CASSLDTEAFF.

The chain couples TRBV5-1 to TRBJ1-2; 10 bases are a match to TRBD1. V gave up 4 bases and J gave up 7 bases; unmatched junction bases: 13. Per germline, CDR1 SGHRS and CDR2 YFSETQ. CDR3 length: 16 amino acids. CDR3 nucleotide sequence: TGCGCCAGCAGCCGAACGACAGGGGGCGCTGACGGTGGCTACACCTTC. It translates to CASSRTTGGADGGYTF.

The chain has TRBV15 and TRBJ1-5; D remains unclear. This CDR3 has 17 amino acids. Trimming pared 1 base from V and 1 base from J, leaving 14 bases between. Germline assignment: CDR1 LNHNV and CDR2 YYDKDF (reference sequence). The CDR3 sequence: CATSRGAVNPSNQPQHF. The CDR3 coding sequence is TGTGCCACCAGCAGAGGGGCGGTTAATCCGAGCAATCAGCCCCAGCATTTT.

The chain joins TRBV28 to TRBJ2-3; 11 nucleotides match TRBD2. This CDR3 has 16 residues. Germline-derived CDR1 and CDR2 are MDHEN and SYDVKM. With 5 bases clipped from V and 3 bases from J, the junction kept 7 bases outside the gene matches. In DNA form, the CDR3 reads TGTGCCAGCAGTCTAGGGACTAGCGGCCCAACAGATACGCAGTATTTT. The encoded protein is CASSLGTSGPTDTQYF.

The chain uses TRBV18 and TRBJ2-6; D unresolved. Trimming stripped 4 bases from V and 0 bases from J, with 4 bases between. The length of the CDR3 is 14 residues. Germline loops: CDR1 KGHSH, CDR2 LQKENI. This CDR3 reads CASSRTSGANVLTF. The CDR3 DNA follows: TGTGCCAGCTCACGAACCTCTGGGGCCAACGTCCTGACTTTC.

This clone was counted only a few times. The chain combines TRBV11-2 with TRBJ1-4; possible D gene TRBD1, 5 bases. This CDR3 is 16 amino acids long. Germline lookup yields CDR1 SGHAT and CDR2 FQNNGV. Trimming took 6 bases from V and 8 from J, leaving 22 bases between them. CDR3: CASRPPPGRAKEKLFF. The CDR3 coding sequence is TGTGCCAGCAGACCACCTCCGGGGCGCGCCAAGGAAAAACTGTTTTTT.

The sample holds a few counts of this clone. V gene TRBV19 combines with J gene TRBJ2-2, with D possibly being TRBD2 (5 bases). Looked up from germline, CDR1 is LNHDA and CDR2 is SQIVND (reference sequence). CDR3 length equals 15 residues. The germline V and J ends were trimmed by 10 bases and 7 bases, with 22 bases remaining between them. The CDR3 region has the DNA TGTGCCACACAAGCCCCCGGAGGTGGGCTCGGGGAGCTGTTTTTT. This codes for CATQAPGGGLGELFF.

The chain is built from TRBV6-1 and TRBJ2-7; TRBD1 matches 9 bases. Germline V gene data show CDR1 as MNHNS and CDR2 as SASEGT. J was trimmed by 2 bases and V by 10 bases; bases with no gene match: 9. The CDR3 is made up of 14 amino acids. CDR3 protein: CATVPRDRAYEQYF. CDR3 nucleotide sequence: TGTGCCACTGTGCCCCGGGACAGGGCCTACGAGCAGTACTTC.

This clone was recorded a few times. V is TRBV7-2 and J is TRBJ2-7; 10 nucleotides agree with TRBD1. The trim removed 8 bases at V and 7 bases at J, leaving 8 bases unmatched. The CDR3 runs 13 residues. From germline, CDR1 is SGHTA and CDR2 FQGNSA. The CDR3 loop reads CASYGTGVGEQYF. CDR3 DNA sequence: TGTGCCAGCTATGGGACAGGGGTTGGGGAGCAGTACTTC.

This clone was counted between two and nine times. This rearrangement joins TRBV6-1 to TRBJ2-2, with D hard to call. Trimming left V 4 bases short and J 1 base short, with 10 bases between. This CDR3 comprises 15 residues. Germline lookup yields CDR1 MNHNS and CDR2 SASEGT. CDR3 in amino acids: CASSGTALNTGELFF. CDR3 nucleotide sequence: TGTGCCAGCAGTGGAACAGCTTTGAACACCGGGGAGCTGTTTTTT.

The chain recombines TRBV6-5 with TRBJ1-2, with a weak D call TRBD1 (6 bases). CDR1 and CDR2 (germline): MNHEY, SVGAGI. With 6 bases removed from V and 4 bases from J, the gap between germline ends came to 9 bases. CDR3 size: 12 residues. CDR3: CASRDSSYGYTF. CDR3 in DNA: TGTGCCAGCAGGGACAGCTCCTATGGCTACACCTTC.

This chain uses TRBV5-1 with TRBJ2-3; D is uncertain. Trimming shortened V by 1 base and J by 6 bases, and 3 bases separated the two germline ends. Germline assignment: CDR1 SGHRS and CDR2 YFSETQ. This CDR3 has 11 amino acids. The CDR3 protein is CASSLYDTQYF. The CDR3 region has the DNA TGCGCCAGCAGCTTGTATGATACGCAGTATTTT.

The gene calls are TRBV9 and TRBJ2-2, with D perhaps TRBD1 or TRBD2 (5 bases each). The germline gives CDR1 SGDLS, CDR2 YYNGEE. V was pared by 5 bases and J by 3 bases, with 14 bases between. The CDR3 sequence is 15 residues long. The CDR3 here is CASSVGPPDTGELFF. Here the CDR3 DNA reads TGTGCCAGCAGTGTGGGACCTCCGGACACCGGGGAGCTGTTTTTT.

This chain's CDR3 is CAWSVGPNGDIQYF. The CDR3 DNA reads TGTGCCTGGAGTGTGGGACCCAATGGGGACATTCAGTACTTC. The rearrangement links TRBV30 to TRBJ2-4; D is possibly TRBD1 or TRBD2 (5 bases each). CDR1 is GTSNPN, CDR2 SVGIG, per germline (reference sequence). Between the trimmed V and J ends, which lost 0 bases and 8 bases, there was a span of 14 bases. The CDR3 is 14 residues long.

The sample holds one count of this clone. This sequence joins TRBV6-5 and TRBJ2-7; 7 bases match TRBD1. Germline V gene data show CDR1 as MNHEY and CDR2 as SVGAGI. V lost 2 bases and J lost 2; bases outside the gene matches: 9. This CDR3 comprises 16 residues. CDR3: CASSYTGQAVAYEQYF. CDR3 DNA sequence: TGTGCCAGCAGTTACACCGGACAGGCGGTTGCCTACGAGCAGTACTTC.

This chain joins TRBV18 and TRBJ1-5; perhaps TRBD1 as D (6 bases). V was trimmed by 3 bases and J by 3 bases, leaving 9 bases between them. This CDR3 region has 14 residues. In germline, CDR1 is KGHSH, CDR2 LQKENI. CDR3 loop: CASSPDSYNQPQHF. CDR3 DNA: TGTGCCAGCTCACCGGACAGCTACAATCAGCCCCAGCATTTT.

This clone was counted between two and nine times. In the same sample, other DNA sequences code for this CDR3. J is TRBJ1-5 and V is TRBV27, with D uncertain. CDR1 MNHEY and CDR2 SMNVEV come from the germline V gene (reference sequence). The V and J ends lost 3 bases and 0 bases respectively, with 6 bases between them. The CDR3 contains 14 residues. This CDR3 is CASSFSSSNQPQHF. The CDR3 nucleotides read TGTGCCAGCAGTTTTTCTAGTAGCAATCAGCCCCAGCATTTT.

The chain carries TRBV27 and TRBJ2-1; TRBD2 aligns across 8 bases. The germline gives CDR1 MNHEY, CDR2 SMNVEV (reference sequence). The CDR3 has 12 amino acids. V dropped 5 bases and J dropped 13; count of bases not matched to a gene: 7. CDR3 sequence reads: CASSGGTSRQFF. DNA of the CDR3: TGTGCCAGCAGTGGGGGGACTAGTCGACAGTTCTTC.

The chain has TRBV6-5 and TRBJ2-7, with D hard to call. The V gene's germline CDR1 is MNHEY and CDR2 SVGAGI. This CDR3 contains 12 residues. V was pared by 5 bases and J by 3 bases, with 8 bases between. The CDR3 sequence is CASSQAVYEQYF. CDR3 DNA: TGTGCCAGCAGTCAAGCCGTCTACGAGCAGTACTTC.